Listed below are T cell receptor beta chains from one sample, sequenced in a study of CD8+CD57+ T cells in acquired aplastic anemia. Using its own MiXCR run on the reads, TCRdb lists one record per CDR3 protein. The sample lists 150,000 to 200,000 distinct CDR3 sequences, over 60% seen once, with roughly 46% in the top ten. Sequencing used sorted CD4+, CD8+, or CD8+CD57+ T cells (not recorded which) from PBMCs. The receptors stem from a human donor with severe aplastic anemia or a healthy control (not recorded which). CDR3s include the opening cysteine and the closing phenylalanine or tryptophan. A D gene is named only where the DNA matches it firmly. Clone sizes are given selectively: once, few, many, or a class where the clone is expanded.

J gene,V gene,D gene,clone size,CDR3 protein,CDR3 DNA
TRBJ1-5,TRBV19,NA,NA,CASSIVRSNQPQHF,TGTGCCAGTAGTATAGTGCGGAGCAATCAGCCCCAGCATTTT
TRBJ1-2,TRBV6-1,NA,NA,CASSGRPNYGYTF,TGTGCCAGCAGTGGACGCCCGAACTATGGCTACACCTTC
TRBJ2-3,TRBV7-3,TRBD1,NA,CASSLDRGRDTQYF,TGTGCCAGCAGCCTGGACAGGGGTCGGGATACGCAGTATTTT
TRBJ2-7,TRBV19,NA,NA,CASSILGEQYF,TGTGCCAGTAGTATTTTAGGGGAGCAGTACTTC
TRBJ2-7,TRBV2,TRBD2,few,CASTQWLAGNEQYF,TGTGCCAGCACCCAGTGGCTAGCGGGAAACGAGCAGTACTTC
TRBJ2-5,TRBV10-3,NA,many,CAISRTGEYQETQYF,TGTGCCATCAGTAGAACGGGGGAGTACCAAGAGACCCAGTACTTC
TRBJ2-7,TRBV14,NA,NA,CASSPHAYEQYF,TGTGCCAGCAGCCCTCACGCCTACGAGCAGTACTTC
TRBJ1-6,TRBV20-1,NA,NA,CSATRGDGSSPLHF,TGCAGTGCTACACGTGGGGACGGGTCCTCACCCCTCCACTTT
TRBJ2-5,TRBV7-6,NA,NA,CASSAQVVGRGETQYF,TGTGCCAGCAGCGCCCAAGTAGTGGGTCGCGGGGAGACCCAGTACTTC
TRBJ1-2,TRBV4-2,NA,many,CASSQEGSVYGYTF,TGTGCCAGCAGCCAAGAGGGGTCGGTTTATGGCTACACCTTC
TRBJ1-1,TRBV12-3/TRBV12-4,NA,NA,CASSLRRTTEAFF,TGTGCCAGCAGTTTGAGAAGGACCACTGAAGCTTTCTTT
TRBJ2-3,TRBV9,NA,NA,CASSRAGQGDTQYF,TGTGCCAGCTCCCGGGCGGGCCAGGGAGATACGCAGTATTTT
TRBJ2-5,TRBV15,NA,many,CATSGPQGRDSETQYF,TGTGCCACCAGCGGACCCCAGGGAAGGGATTCGGAGACCCAGTACTTC
TRBJ2-7,TRBV4-3,TRBD2,once,CASSQGLKREYEQYF,TGCGCCAGCAGCCAAGGGTTGAAGCGGGAATACGAGCAGTACTTC
TRBJ2-3,TRBV7-4,TRBD1,NA,CASSLSGTGSTDTQYF,TGTGCCAGCAGCTTGTCTGGGACAGGGAGCACAGATACGCAGTATTTT
TRBJ1-1,TRBV5-4,TRBD1,NA,CASSLGRGQVNTEAFF,TGTGCCAGCAGCTTGGGAAGGGGACAGGTGAACACTGAAGCTTTCTTT
TRBJ1-2,TRBV6-2/TRBV6-3,NA,NA,CASSQSRVSYGYTF,TGTGCCAGCTCTCAGAGCAGGGTGTCCTATGGCTACACCTTC
TRBJ2-7,TRBV20-1,NA,NA,CSARKQGRRREQYF,TGCAGTGCTAGAAAACAGGGGAGGAGGAGGGAGCAGTACTTC
TRBJ2-7,TRBV5-5,TRBD1,few,CASSLGGTGNYEQYF,TGTGCCAGCAGCTTGGGCGGGACAGGGAACTACGAGCAGTACTTC
TRBJ2-2,TRBV29-1,TRBD1,many,CSVEGTGNTGELFF,TGCAGCGTTGAGGGGACAGGCAACACCGGGGAGCTGTTTTTT